These T cell receptor beta chains were read from a single sample in a study of cytotoxic CD8 clonotypes in ibrutinib-treated CLL. Profiled with immunoSEQ multiplex PCR; TCRdb holds only in-frame clones, not every one. The sample lists just over 45,000 clones; 69% were seen once. Sequenced material: PBMCs, taken after 12 months of ibrutinib treatment. The origin of the receptors is a human donor with chronic lymphocytic leukemia. Both conserved end residues are part of each CDR3. Fields, in order: J gene, V gene, D gene, clone size, CDR3 DNA, CDR3 protein. D genes are given only for firm matches. Clone size is stated in some rows and not others, as once, few, many or a class when expanded.

TRBJ1-2,TRBV13,.,.,TGTGCCAGCAGCGAGGGGGGGGCTACGAGCTATGGCTACACCTTC,CASSEGGATSYGYTF
TRBJ2-3,TRBV7-9,.,.,TGTGCCAGCAGCTCCGATCCCAACAGGGTTGGGGCGACAGATACGCAGTATTTT,CASSSDPNRVGATDTQYF
TRBJ2-2,TRBV6-1,.,.,TGTGCCAGCAGGATACACGCGAACACCGGGGAGCTGTTTTTT,CASRIHANTGELFF
TRBJ2-1,TRBV5-1,TRBD2,once,TGCGCCAGCAGCTCCTTTGGGGGGGAGTTCAATGAGCAGTTCTTC,CASSSFGGEFNEQFF
TRBJ1-1,TRBV5-1,TRBD1,few,TGCGCCAGCGGCTCGGGACAGGTGAACACTGAAGCTTTCTTT,CASGSGQVNTEAFF
TRBJ1-3,TRBV6-1,.,.,TGTGCCAGCAAGGGGGGGGCCTACTCTGGAAACACCATATATTTT,CASKGGAYSGNTIYF
TRBJ2-7,TRBV29-1,.,.,TGCAGCGTAGCTCGGACGGCGACCTACGAGCAGTACTTC,CSVARTATYEQYF
TRBJ2-7,TRBV5-1,TRBD2,few,TGCGCCAGCAGCTCCCAAGTAGCGGGGAGCTACGAGCAGTACTTC,CASSSQVAGSYEQYF
TRBJ1-1,TRBV6-5,.,few,TGTGCCAGCAGTTACTCTCCCCCGACAGCCTCCACTGAAGCTTTCTTT,CASSYSPPTASTEAFF
TRBJ1-1,TRBV5-1,.,.,TGCGCCAGCAGCTTTACGGGGGCGAACACTGAAGCTTTCTTT,CASSFTGANTEAFF
TRBJ1-6,TRBV11-2,.,.,TGTGCCAGCAGCTGGTTCAACAGGGCTCACGGATCACCCCTCCACTTT,CASSWFNRAHGSPLHF
TRBJ1-5,TRBV7-9,TRBD1,once,TGTGCCAGCAGCCGAGGACAGGGAGTTAGCAATCAGCCCCAGCATTTT,CASSRGQGVSNQPQHF
TRBJ2-3,TRBV4-2,TRBD2,.,TGTGCCAGCAGCCAAAGGGTGGCGGCTAGCGGGGGGGTAGATACGCAGTATTTT,CASSQRVAASGGVDTQYF
TRBJ2-7,TRBV2,.,.,TGTGCCAGCAGTTCCTACGAGCAGTACTTC,CASSSYEQYF
TRBJ1-2,TRBV30,.,.,TGTGCCTGGAGTGTACTAGAGCTAGAGGGCTACACCTTC,CAWSVLELEGYTF
TRBJ1-2,TRBV5-6,.,.,TGTGCCAGCAGTTTACAGGGTAGCTATGGCTACACCTTC,CASSLQGSYGYTF
TRBJ2-2,TRBV6-5,.,.,TGTGCCATCACCCCTGGGGGCCGGCCTTCCGGGGAGCTGTTTTTT,CAITPGGRPSGELFF
TRBJ1-2,TRBV7-3,.,.,TGTGCCAGCAGCCCGAACCCTGCCAATGGCTACACCTTC,CASSPNPANGYTF
TRBJ1-2,TRBV6-5,TRBD1,.,TGTGCCAGCAGTACCCGGGACAGCTCTAACTATGGCTACACCTTC,CASSTRDSSNYGYTF
TRBJ2-3,TRBV29-1,.,.,TGCAGCGCCGACGATACGCAGTATTTT,CSADDTQYF
TRBJ1-1,TRBV2,TRBD1,few,TGTGCCAGCAGTTTTAGACAGGGTGAAGCTTTCTTT,CASSFRQGEAFF
TRBJ2-1,TRBV5-4,TRBD2,.,TGTGCCAGCAGCTTGGCTAGCGGGGTATACAATGAGCAGTTCTTC,CASSLASGVYNEQFF
TRBJ1-1,TRBV27,.,.,TGTGCCAGCAGAGGGGAATTGAACACTGAAGCTTTCTTT,CASRGELNTEAFF
TRBJ2-1,TRBV10-3,TRBD2,.,TGTGCCATCAGTGCGAGACTAGGAGTCGGGGAGGGTGAGCAGTTCTTC,CAISARLGVGEGEQFF
TRBJ2-1,TRBV6-6,.,.,TGTGCCGCTTTTGGGTCCTACAATGAGCAGTTCTTC,CAAFGSYNEQFF
TRBJ1-2,TRBV5-1,.,few,TGCGCCAGCAGCTTGGAAAACAAGGGCCTTGGCTACACCTTC,CASSLENKGLGYTF
TRBJ2-7,TRBV5-6,.,.,TGTGCCAGCAGCTTGGTAGGCAGGGCCTACGAGCAGTACTTC,CASSLVGRAYEQYF
TRBJ1-2,TRBV18,.,few,TGTGCCAGCTCACCATCGGTTGAGAACTTTGGCTACACCTTC,CASSPSVENFGYTF
TRBJ2-7,TRBV5-6,TRBD1,.,TGTGCCAGCAGCTTGGGGACAGGACCCTCCTACGAGCAGTACTTC,CASSLGTGPSYEQYF
TRBJ2-5,TRBV28,TRBD2,once,TGTGCCAGCAGGACTAGCGAGACCCAGTACTTC,CASRTSETQYF
TRBJ2-2,TRBV28,.,few,TGTGCCAGCAGTACTGTTGTTCCCGGGGAGCTGTTTTTT,CASSTVVPGELFF
TRBJ2-2,TRBV9,.,once,TGTGCCAGCAGCGAACCAAAGAAGGGGGGGCCGACCGGGGAGCTGTTTTTT,CASSEPKKGGPTGELFF
TRBJ1-6,TRBV13,.,.,TGTGCCAGCAGCTTTTCCCGGGGTAGGGGGGGTTCACCCCTCCACTTT,CASSFSRGRGGSPLHF
TRBJ1-6,TRBV13,TRBD1,.,TGTGCCAGCAGCTCTTACAGGACAGGGTCTTATAATTCACCCCTCCACTTT,CASSSYRTGSYNSPLHF
TRBJ2-2,TRBV9,.,.,TGTGCCAGCAGCGTACGTAGTTATAACAGGTTCACACCCGGGGAGCTGTTTTTT,CASSVRSYNRFTPGELFF
TRBJ1-1,TRBV29-1,.,.,TGCAGCGGGGGGGGCGGGGGAATCGTCACCTTT,CSGGGGGIVTF
TRBJ2-7,TRBV11-2,TRBD1,.,TGTGCCAGCAGCTTAGGGGGGACAGGGTACGAGCAGTACTTC,CASSLGGTGYEQYF
TRBJ2-3,TRBV9,TRBD2,.,TGTGCCAGCAGCGTAGTAGCGGGGACAGATACGCAGTATTTT,CASSVVAGTDTQYF
TRBJ1-1,TRBV6-5,TRBD1,.,TGTGCCAGCAGTCGGACAGGGAACACTGAAGCTTTCTTT,CASSRTGNTEAFF
TRBJ1-6,TRBV6-5,TRBD1,few,TGTGCCAGCAGAGGGACAGTACCTAATTCACCCCTCCACTTT,CASRGTVPNSPLHF
TRBJ2-2,TRBV18,.,.,TGTGCCAGCTCATCCGCCAGACAGAGCAACACCGGGGAGCTGTTTTTT,CASSSARQSNTGELFF
TRBJ2-6,TRBV2,.,once,TGTGCCAGACGGGACATTTACTCTGGGGCCAACGTCCTGACTTTC,CARRDIYSGANVLTF
TRBJ1-6,TRBV5-1,.,.,TGCGCCAGCAGCTTGGGAGAGGGGGGGGATTCACCCCTCCACTTT,CASSLGEGGDSPLHF
TRBJ1-6,TRBV6-1,TRBD1,.,TGTGCCAGCAGTGAAGTCGTACAGGGGGCGTCGAATTCACCCCTCCACTTT,CASSEVVQGASNSPLHF
TRBJ1-2,TRBV18,.,.,TGTGCCAGCTCATCCGGAGAACAGACCGATAGCTATGGCTACACCTTC,CASSSGEQTDSYGYTF
TRBJ2-2,TRBV10-3,.,.,TGTGCCGGGGGCGATCGGGTGTTGGGCACCGGGGAGCTGTTTTTT,CAGGDRVLGTGELFF
TRBJ2-5,TRBV29-1,TRBD1,once,TGCAGCGTTGACTCCAGGGGGAAGACCCAGTACTTC,CSVDSRGKTQYF
TRBJ1-1,TRBV5-1,.,.,TGCGCCAGCAGCTTGGCCGGGGGGTACACTGAAGCTTTCTTT,CASSLAGGYTEAFF
TRBJ2-7,TRBV9,TRBD1,.,TGTGCCAGCAGCTTACCCGGACAGGACTTATACTTC,CASSLPGQDLYF
TRBJ2-5,TRBV10-3,TRBD1,once,TGTGCCACCATAGACAGGGTCCAAGAGACCCAGTACTTC,CATIDRVQETQYF